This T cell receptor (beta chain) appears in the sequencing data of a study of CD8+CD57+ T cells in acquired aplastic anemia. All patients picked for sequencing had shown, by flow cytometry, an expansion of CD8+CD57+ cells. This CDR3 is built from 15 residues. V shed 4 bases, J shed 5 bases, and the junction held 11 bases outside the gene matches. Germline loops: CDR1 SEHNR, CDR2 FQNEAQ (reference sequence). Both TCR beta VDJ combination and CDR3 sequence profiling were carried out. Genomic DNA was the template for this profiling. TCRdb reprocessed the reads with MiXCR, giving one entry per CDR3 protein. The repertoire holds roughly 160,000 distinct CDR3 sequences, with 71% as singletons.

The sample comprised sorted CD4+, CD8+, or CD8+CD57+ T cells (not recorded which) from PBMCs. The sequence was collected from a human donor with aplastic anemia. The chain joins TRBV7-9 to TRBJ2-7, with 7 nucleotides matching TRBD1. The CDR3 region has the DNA TGTGCCAGCAGCTCACGACAGGGTCTTGTCGACGAGCAGTACTTC. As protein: CASSSRQGLVDEQYF. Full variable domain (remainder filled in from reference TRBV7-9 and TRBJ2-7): DTGVSQNPRHKITKRGQNVTFRCDPISEHNRLYWYRQTLGQGPEFLTYFQNEAQLEKSRLLSDRFSAERPKGSFSTLEIQRTEQGDSAMYLCASSSRQGLVDEQYFGPGTRLTVT.